The clone carrying this T cell receptor (beta chain) was seen a handful of times. The V end was cut by 4 bases, the J end by 5 bases, with 11 bases between. The CDR3 is made up of 13 amino acids. Germline lookup yields CDR1 MNHEY and CDR2 SVGAGI. These data are taken from a study of blood T cell repertoires in COVID-19. Study in general: PBMCs, B-cell-depleted T cells, or T cells provided the cDNA or gDNA that made up the material.

Per the authors' pipeline: The assay estimated nucleated cells by amplifying reference gene primers. Only in-frame clones appear in the TCRdb table, and some are missing; sequencing was by immunoSEQ multiplex PCR. V and J calls and clone size are as listed in that table; D and trimming were resolved from the DNA. Among 65,000 to 75,000 clones listed, roughly 84% were seen once. The sequence was collected from a man older than 75 with acute or convalescent COVID-19. The gene calls are TRBV6-5 and TRBJ1-1, with D uncertain. Source material: peripheral blood. CDR3 amino acids: CASSSPTGTEAFF. CDR3 DNA: TGTGCCAGCAGTTCCCCGACGGGGACTGAAGCTTTCTTT.